These 19 T cell receptor beta chains were sequenced from one sample in a study of immune characterization of retroperitoneal liposarcoma. Each CDR3 protein is one row after TCRdb ran MiXCR on the PCR reads. The sample carries 8,000 to 13,000 distinct CDR3 sequences, 28% recorded once. Sequencing input: tumor tissue. The receptors here all came from a female donor with retroperitoneal liposarcoma.

This clonotype came up many times. The chain has TRBV6-6 and TRBJ2-1, with D possibly called TRBD1 or TRBD2 (5 bases each). This CDR3 region has 16 residues. The V and J ends lost 0 bases and 13 bases respectively, with 22 bases between them. Germline assignment: CDR1 MNHNY and CDR2 SVGAGI (reference sequence). DNA for the CDR3: TGTGCCAGCAGTTACTCGGCCGGGGCTCTCCAAGAGACCCAGTTCTTC. Translated: CASSYSAGALQETQFF.

By share of the sample, this clonotype is medium-sized (0.01 to 0.1%). The chain couples TRBV7-6 to TRBJ2-5; 11 bases agree with TRBD2. Per the germline V gene, CDR1 is SGHVS and CDR2 is FNYEAQ. The V gene end was trimmed by 4 bases and the J gene end by 4 bases; junction bases not matched to a gene: 8. CDR3 length: 16 amino acids. The CDR3 protein is CASSSGTSGYGETQYF. CDR3 nucleotides: TGTGCCAGCAGCTCCGGGACTAGCGGCTACGGAGAGACCCAGTACTTC.

This clonotype occurred many times. The chain uses TRBV6-1 and TRBJ2-5; 7 bases map to TRBD1. This CDR3 is 13 amino acids long. The junction had 5 bases not matched to a gene; V was cut back by 6 bases and J by 4 bases. Germline lookup yields CDR1 MNHNS and CDR2 SASEGT. The CDR3 loop is CASSPTGRETQYF. As DNA, the CDR3 is TGTGCCAGCAGCCCGACAGGGAGAGAGACCCAGTACTTC.

For this clonotype: Just one base apart from a much larger clone, this may be a read error. The chain uses TRBV27 and TRBJ2-3; TRBD1 agrees at 9 bases. Trimming at V came to 6 bases and at J to 3 bases, leaving 7 bases not matched to a gene. CDR3 length: 15 residues. Germline CDR1 MNHEY, CDR2 SMNVEV (reference sequence). In nucleotides, the CDR3 is TGTGCCAGCAGAAGGACAGGGGAATTAACAGATACGCAGTATTTT. Its translation: CASRRTGELTDTQYF.

As regards this clonotype: At one end, the junction sequence differs from germline, possibly due to a read error. The chain carries TRBV5-3 and TRBJ1-1; no definite D call. TRBV5-3 has ORF status, its function being uncertain. This CDR3 contains 15 residues. This chain's CDR3 is CASSSDPWRNAEAFF. CDR3 nucleotide sequence: TGTGCCAGCAGCTCTGACCCGTGGAGGAACGCTGAAGCTTTCTTT.

This rearrangement joins TRBV4-3 to TRBJ1-5; 12 bases agree with TRBD1. This CDR3 spans 15 amino acids. Trimming at V came to 0 bases and at J to 12 bases, leaving 6 bases not matched to a gene. In germline, CDR1 is LGHNA, CDR2 YSLEER. In nucleotides, the CDR3 is TGCGCCAGCAGCCAAGAGGGACAGGGGGCGAGAATCCAGCATTTT. This encodes CASSQEGQGARIQHF.

The CDR3 loop is CASSPSYLGRRSYNEQFF. CDR3 DNA: TGTGCCAGCAGTCCCTCTTATTTGGGAAGGAGGTCCTACAATGAGCAGTTCTTC. The chain links TRBV12-3 or TRBV12-4 to TRBJ2-1; D may be TRBD2 (5 bases). The CDR3 is 18 amino acids. V was trimmed by 5 bases and J by 1 base, leaving 21 bases between them.

There are many counts of this clonotype. The chain links TRBV7-6 to TRBJ2-2, with 10 bases identical to TRBD2. Losses at the gene ends were 1 base for V and 6 bases for J; bases not matched to a gene: 11. CDR1 and CDR2 (germline): SGHVS, FNYEAQ. CDR3 length: 18 residues. The CDR3 nucleotides are TGTGCCAGCAGCTTAGTGATTAGCGGGGGGCCTAACGCCGGGGAGCTGTTTTTT. Amino acids: CASSLVISGGPNAGELFF.

The chain employs TRBV11-2 and TRBJ2-5; D gene uncertain. There are 13 residues in the CDR3. The V and J ends lost 1 base and 4 bases respectively, with 7 bases between them. CDR1 is SGHAT, CDR2 FQNNGV, per germline. The CDR3 nucleotides are TGTGCCAGCAGCTTAGCTGAAATAGAGACCCAGTACTTC. It translates to CASSLAEIETQYF.

The V and J genes are TRBV7-6 and TRBJ1-4, with 8 nucleotides matching TRBD1. J gave up 8 bases and V 3 bases, and 5 bases lay outside the gene matches. From germline, CDR1 is SGHVS and CDR2 FNYEAQ. This CDR3 comprises 14 residues. CDR3 DNA sequence: TGTGCCAGCAGCTTCGGACAGGGTGGAGAAAAACTGTTTTTT. Translated, it gives CASSFGQGGEKLFF.

This chain uses TRBV6-1 with TRBJ1-6, with D perhaps matching TRBD1 (6 bases). The CDR3 has 14 residues. With 6 bases removed from V and 6 bases from J, the gap between germline ends came to 12 bases. Looked up from germline, CDR1 is MNHNS and CDR2 is SASEGT. Here the CDR3 DNA reads TGTGCCAGCAGCTCCGGGACAAGTAATTCACCCCTCCACTTT. Translating gives CASSSGTSNSPLHF.

Judged by abundance, this clonotype is medium-sized. The V and J genes are TRBV7-2 and TRBJ2-1; 10 positions match TRBD2. Germline CDR1 reads SGHTA; CDR2 reads FQGNSA. The CDR3 covers 15 residues. The V and J ends lost 5 bases and 2 bases, in that order; junction bases with no gene match: 3. The CDR3 protein is CASSRTSGAYNEQFF. CDR3 nucleotide sequence: TGTGCCAGCAGCCGGACTAGCGGCGCCTACAATGAGCAGTTCTTC.

To note about this clonotype: Likely a read error: the CDR3 ends without its conserved phenylalanine or tryptophan. Because the CDR3's place on the DNA is in doubt, the DNA is left out and the CDR3 is given as listed by TCRdb. The genes are TRBV6-1 and TRBJ2-6; the table calls TRBD1, which could not be checked here. From germline, CDR1 is MNHNS and CDR2 SASEGT. Ends included, the CDR3 has 17 residues. CDR3 sequence reads: CASSEADRYQETQFFGP.

The gene calls are TRBV7-2 and TRBJ2-3; no definite D call. The CDR3 is made up of 13 amino acids. The V and J ends lost 0 bases and 0 bases respectively, with 1 base between them. Germline-derived CDR1 and CDR2 are SGHTA and FQGNSA. DNA for the CDR3: TGTGCCAGCAGCTTAGCTAGCACAGATACGCAGTATTTT. Amino acids: CASSLASTDTQYF.

This clonotype showed up many times. The rearrangement uses TRBV6-1 and TRBJ2-3, with D hard to call. Germline V gene sequence: CDR1 MNHNS, CDR2 SASEGT. There are 13 residues in the CDR3. Trimming took off 3 bases at V and 6 bases at J, with 10 bases between the two ends. The CDR3: CASSESWLDTQYF. The CDR3 coding sequence is TGTGCCAGCAGTGAGAGCTGGCTTGATACGCAGTATTTT.

This clonotype has ten or more counts. This chain joins TRBV7-2 and TRBJ2-1, with TRBD1 as a possible D gene (5 bases). Germline V CDR1 and CDR2: SGHTA, FQGNSA. This CDR3 spans 12 amino acids. The V gene lost 0 bases and the J gene lost 9 bases, with 6 bases spanning the gap. CDR3 residues: CASSLAQGEQFF. DNA of the CDR3: TGTGCCAGCAGCTTAGCGCAGGGTGAGCAGTTCTTC.

This clonotype was recorded many times. J is TRBJ2-1 and V is TRBV6-1; D may be TRBD2 (5 bases). V lost 10 bases and J 10 bases, leaving 17 bases between the germline ends. The CDR3 is 12 amino acids. Per the germline V gene, CDR1 is MNHNS and CDR2 is SASEGT. Written as DNA, the CDR3 is TGTGCCACATCCCCCGGAGGCTACGAGCAGTTCTTC. Translating it yields CATSPGGYEQFF.

This clonotype is termed medium-sized. V gene TRBV6-1 combines with J gene TRBJ2-5, with 10 bases aligning to TRBD1. The junction had 8 bases not matched to a gene; V was cut back by 8 bases and J by 8 bases. The CDR3 extends over 13 amino acids. Germline assignment: CDR1 MNHNS and CDR2 SASEGT. CDR3 bases: TGTGCCAGCGGGGGGTGGGACAGGGGTACCCAGTACTTC. Protein product: CASGGWDRGTQYF.

The rearrangement links TRBV11-2 to TRBJ1-4; TRBD1 might be the D (6 bases). Trimming stripped 5 bases from V and 6 bases from J, with 13 bases between. The CDR3 is made up of 14 amino acids. The germline CDR1 and CDR2 sequences are SGHAT and FQNNGV. Here the CDR3 DNA reads TGTGCCAGCAGCCGCACAGGGTTGGATGAAAAACTGTTTTTT. It specifies CASSRTGLDEKLFF. The full variable domain, completed using reference TRBV11-2 and TRBJ1-4, is EAGVAQSPRYKIIEKRQSVAFWCNPISGHATLYWYQQILGQGPKLLIQFQNNGVVDDSQLPKDRFSAERLKGVDSTLKIQPAKLEDSAVYLCASSRTGLDEKLFFGSGTQLSVL.